This TCR beta chain was retrieved from a study of breast tumors, draining lymph nodes, adjacent tissues. The CDR3 covers 16 residues. Germline V gene lookup returns CDR1 MNHEY and CDR2 SVGAGI. The trim removed 6 bases at V and 0 bases at J, leaving 4 bases unmatched. TCRdb used MiXCR to reprocess the multiplex PCR reads, holding one entry per CDR3 protein. The sample includes approximately 100,000 distinct CDR3 sequences, approximately 21% of them seen just once. The lymph nodes were axillary draining lymph nodes from breast cancer patients. This clonotype was seen a handful of times. V and J are TRBV6-5 and TRBJ1-3; 11 nucleotides match TRBD1. The material sequenced was axillary lymph node tissue. The receptor was isolated from a female donor with breast cancer. Some clones in this sample may be carry-over from other donors' samples. The CDR3, as DNA: TGTGCCAGCAGCCCGGACAGGGGGCACTCTGGAAACACCATATATTTT. Residues: CASSPDRGHSGNTIYF.